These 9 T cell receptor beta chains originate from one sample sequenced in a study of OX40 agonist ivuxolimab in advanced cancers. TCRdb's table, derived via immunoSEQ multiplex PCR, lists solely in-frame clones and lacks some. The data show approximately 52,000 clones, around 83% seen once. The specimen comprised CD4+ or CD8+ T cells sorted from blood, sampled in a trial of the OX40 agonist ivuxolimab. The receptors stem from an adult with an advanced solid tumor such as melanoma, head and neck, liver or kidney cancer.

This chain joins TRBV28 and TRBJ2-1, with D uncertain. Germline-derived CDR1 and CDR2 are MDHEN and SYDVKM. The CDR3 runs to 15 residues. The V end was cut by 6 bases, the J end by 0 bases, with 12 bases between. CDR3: CASSRLSPSYNEQFF. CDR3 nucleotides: TGTGCCAGCAGCCGCCTGAGCCCCTCCTACAATGAGCAGTTCTTC.

CDR3 nucleotides: TGTGCCAGCAGCTTAGCAGCGGATGAGCAGTTCTTC. Protein product: CASSLAADEQFF. The chain is built from TRBV7-9 and TRBJ2-1; D possibly corresponds to TRBD2 (5 bases). CDR3 length: 12 residues. V dropped 0 bases and J dropped 8 bases, with 5 bases sitting between them. CDR1 and CDR2 from the germline V gene are SEHNR and FQNEAQ (reference sequence). Filled out from reference TRBV7-9 and TRBJ2-1, the complete variable domain reads DTGVSQNPRHKITKRGQNVTFRCDPISEHNRLYWYRQTLGQGPEFLTYFQNEAQLEKSRLLSDRFSAERPKGSFSTLEIQRTEQGDSAMYLCASSLAADEQFFGPGTRLTVL.

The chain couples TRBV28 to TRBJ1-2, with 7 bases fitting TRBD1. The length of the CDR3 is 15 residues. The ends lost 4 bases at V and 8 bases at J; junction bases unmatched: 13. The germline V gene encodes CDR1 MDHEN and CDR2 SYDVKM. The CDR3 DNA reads TGTGCCAGCAGTTATACAGGGGCGTCCTTTAGGGGCTACACCTTC. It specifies CASSYTGASFRGYTF.

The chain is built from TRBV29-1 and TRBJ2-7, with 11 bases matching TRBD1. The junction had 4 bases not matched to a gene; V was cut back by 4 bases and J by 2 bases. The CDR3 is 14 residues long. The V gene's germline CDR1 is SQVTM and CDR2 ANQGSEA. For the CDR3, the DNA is TGCAGCGTTGTAAGGGGACAGGGGGCCTACGAGCAGTACTTC. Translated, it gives CSVVRGQGAYEQYF.

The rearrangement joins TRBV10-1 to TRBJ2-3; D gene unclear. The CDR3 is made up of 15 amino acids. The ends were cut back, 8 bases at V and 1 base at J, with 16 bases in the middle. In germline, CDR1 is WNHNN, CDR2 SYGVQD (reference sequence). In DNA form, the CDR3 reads TGCGCCAGCGGGTCATCGAAGGGTCGCACAGATACGCAGTATTTT. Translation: CASGSSKGRTDTQYF.

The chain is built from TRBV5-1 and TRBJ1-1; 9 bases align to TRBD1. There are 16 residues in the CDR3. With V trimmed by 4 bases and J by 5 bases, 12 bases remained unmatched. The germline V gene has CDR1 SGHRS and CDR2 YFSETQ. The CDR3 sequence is CASSTGQGMGGTEAFF. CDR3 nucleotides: TGCGCCAGCAGCACGGGACAGGGAATGGGAGGAACTGAAGCTTTCTTT.

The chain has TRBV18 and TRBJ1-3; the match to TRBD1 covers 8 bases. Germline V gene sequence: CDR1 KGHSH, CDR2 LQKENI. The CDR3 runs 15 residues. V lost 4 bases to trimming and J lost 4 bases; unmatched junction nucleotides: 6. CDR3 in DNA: TGTGCCAGCTCACGACAGGGGCCTCCAGGAAACACCATATATTTT. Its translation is CASSRQGPPGNTIYF.

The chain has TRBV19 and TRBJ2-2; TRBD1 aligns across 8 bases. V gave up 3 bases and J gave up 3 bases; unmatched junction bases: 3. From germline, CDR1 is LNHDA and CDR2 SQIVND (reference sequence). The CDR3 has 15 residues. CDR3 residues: CASSIRTGHTGELFF. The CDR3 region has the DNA TGTGCCAGTAGTATCCGGACAGGGCACACCGGGGAGCTGTTTTTT.

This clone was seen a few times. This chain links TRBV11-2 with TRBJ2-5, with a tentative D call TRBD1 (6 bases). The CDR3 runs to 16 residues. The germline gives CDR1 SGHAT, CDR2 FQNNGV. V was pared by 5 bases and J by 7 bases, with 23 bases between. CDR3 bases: TGTGCCAGCAGCCCCTCCCCGGCTGAAGGGACAAGGACCCAGTACTTC. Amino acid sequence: CASSPSPAEGTRTQYF.